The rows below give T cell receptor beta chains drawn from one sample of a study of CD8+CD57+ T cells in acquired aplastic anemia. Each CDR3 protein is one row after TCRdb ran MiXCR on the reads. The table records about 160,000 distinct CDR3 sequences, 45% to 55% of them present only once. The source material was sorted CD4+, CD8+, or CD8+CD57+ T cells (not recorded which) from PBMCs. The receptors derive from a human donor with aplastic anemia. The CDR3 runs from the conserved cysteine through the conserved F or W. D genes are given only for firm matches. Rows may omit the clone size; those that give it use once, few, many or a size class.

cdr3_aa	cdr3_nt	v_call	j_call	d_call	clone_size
CASSGTSGARSYNEQFF	TGCGCCAGCAGTGGGACTAGCGGAGCCCGCTCCTACAATGAGCAGTTCTTC	TRBV10-1	TRBJ2-1	TRBD2	.
CASSQVGDLYF	TGCGCCAGCAGCCAAGTGGGGGACTTGTATTTT	TRBV7-7	TRBJ2-3	.	.
CATSGGNYEQYF	TGTGCCACCAGTGGGGGGAACTACGAGCAGTACTTC	TRBV24-1	TRBJ2-7	.	many
CASRPTGPYGYTF	TGTGCCAGCAGGCCGACTGGCCCGTATGGCTACACCTTC	TRBV12-3/TRBV12-4	TRBJ1-2	.	.
CASSASVAGGALDTQYF	TGTGCCAGCAGTGCTAGCGTAGCGGGAGGTGCCTTGGATACGCAGTATTTT	TRBV4-2	TRBJ2-3	TRBD2	.
CASKGGSGQPQHF	TGTGCCAGCAAGGGAGGGTCTGGACAGCCCCAGCATTTT	TRBV6-1	TRBJ1-5	.	many
CAISESREGRYLYGYTF	TGTGCCATCAGTGAGTCGAGGGAGGGGAGATATTTGTATGGCTACACCTTC	TRBV10-3	TRBJ1-2	.	.
CASSLGSGPTTQYF	TGTGCCAGCAGCTTAGGTTCCGGACCCACGACCCAGTACTTC	TRBV7-2	TRBJ2-5	.	many
CSALPGPTGEQYF	TGCAGTGCGTTACCCGGGCCCACCGGAGAGCAGTACTTC	TRBV20-1	TRBJ2-7	.	.
CASSLWQGSYEQYF	TGTGCCAGCAGCTTGTGGCAGGGATCCTACGAGCAGTACTTC	TRBV5-5	TRBJ2-7	.	once
CASSLSQDEQYF	TGTGCCAGCAGCTTATCCCAGGACGAGCAGTACTTC	TRBV7-8	TRBJ2-7	.	.
CATQGADSNQPQHF	TGTGCCACACAGGGGGCGGATAGCAATCAGCCCCAGCATTTT	TRBV24-1	TRBJ1-5	TRBD1	many
CASSVDGGSSYNSPLHF	TGTGCCAGCAGCGTAGACGGCGGGAGCTCCTATAATTCACCCCTCCACTTT	TRBV9	TRBJ1-6	.	.
CASRRQGDTGELFF	TGTGCCAGCAGACGACAGGGGGACACCGGGGAGCTGTTTTTT	TRBV3-1	TRBJ2-2	TRBD1	many
CASSLLGEKLFF	TGTGCCAGCAGCTTGCTAGGTGAAAAACTGTTTTTT	TRBV7-9	TRBJ1-4	.	.
CASSSQAGTTYEQYF	TGTGCCAGCAGCTCCCAAGCGGGAACGACCTACGAGCAGTACTTC	TRBV5-6	TRBJ2-7	TRBD2	.
CSARDPDKGKGLYNSPLHF	TGCAGTGCTAGAGATCCAGACAAGGGGAAGGGGCTCTATAATTCACCCCTCCACTTT	TRBV20-1	TRBJ1-6	.	.
CASSVEGLAGAVGANVLTF	TGTGCCAGCAGCGTAGAGGGACTAGCGGGAGCTGTTGGGGCCAACGTCCTGACTTTC	TRBV9	TRBJ2-6	TRBD2	many
CSARDPGTGDGYTF	TGCAGTGCTAGAGATCCAGGGACAGGGGATGGCTACACCTTC	TRBV20-1	TRBJ1-2	TRBD1	.
CASSPQGRDHEQYF	TGTGCCAGCTCGCCTCAGGGTAGGGACCACGAGCAGTACTTC	TRBV18	TRBJ2-7	.	.
CASSPARVGGYTF	TGTGCCAGCAGTCCTGCCAGGGTAGGCGGCTACACCTTC	TRBV3-1	TRBJ1-2	.	many
CASSLQPKGVGIQPQHF	TGTGCCAGCAGCTTACAGCCTAAGGGGGTAGGAATTCAGCCCCAGCATTTT	TRBV11-1	TRBJ1-5	.	.
CSARDLPSGRAQRQFF	TGCAGTGCTAGAGATCTTCCTAGCGGGAGGGCCCAGAGACAGTTCTTC	TRBV20-1	TRBJ2-1	TRBD2	many
CSVDGGGSSYNEQFF	TGCAGCGTTGATGGCGGCGGGAGCTCCTACAATGAGCAGTTCTTC	TRBV29-1	TRBJ2-1	TRBD2	.
CSARPPSGTSGYEQYF	TGCAGTGCTAGACCCCCGTCCGGGACTAGCGGCTACGAGCAGTACTTC	TRBV20-1	TRBJ2-7	TRBD2	many
CATSRGARAYEQYF	TGTGCCACCAGCAGAGGGGCTCGTGCCTACGAGCAGTACTTC	TRBV15	TRBJ2-7	.	few
CATSDPSQRYGYTF	TGTGCCACCAGTGATCCCTCCCAGCGCTATGGCTACACCTTC	TRBV24-1	TRBJ1-2	.	few
CAIRDSRDNSPLHF	TGTGCCATCAGGGACAGCCGAGATAATTCACCCCTCCACTTT	TRBV28	TRBJ1-6	TRBD1	many
CATSRDKNGEAFF	TGTGCCACCAGCAGAGATAAGAACGGTGAAGCTTTCTTT	TRBV15	TRBJ1-1	.	.
CASCRGLGGPSYEQYF	TGTGCCAGCTGCCGGGGCCTGGGGGGGCCCTCCTACGAGCAGTACTTC	TRBV10-3	TRBJ2-7	.	few
CASSELEREQYF	TGTGCCAGCAGTGAGTTGGAGCGAGAGCAGTACTTC	TRBV6-1	TRBJ2-7	.	many
CAISEGTARREKLFF	TGTGCCATCAGTGAGGGGACAGCTAGGCGTGAAAAACTGTTTTTT	TRBV10-3	TRBJ1-4	TRBD1	.
CASSHQHGYTF	TGTGCCAGCAGCCACCAACATGGCTACACCTTC	TRBV7-9	TRBJ1-2	.	many
CASSLEGVDSPLHF	TGTGCCAGCAGCTTAGAAGGGGTCGATTCACCCCTCCACTTT	TRBV7-9	TRBJ1-6	.	many
CASSLGPGTTYGYTF	TGTGCCAGCAGCTTAGGGCCCGGGACAACGTATGGCTACACCTTC	TRBV7-9	TRBJ1-2	.	many
CASSQQDRGLREPQHF	TGTGCCAGCAGCCAACAGGACAGGGGGCTAAGAGAGCCCCAGCATTTT	TRBV11-1	TRBJ1-5	TRBD1	few
CASSPQNTEAFF	TGTGCCAGTAGTCCGCAGAACACTGAAGCTTTCTTT	TRBV19	TRBJ1-1	.	.
CSVEKAGGPYETQYF	TGCAGCGTTGAAAAAGCGGGAGGGCCCTATGAGACCCAGTACTTC	TRBV29-1	TRBJ2-5	TRBD2	.
CASSLSNRGSYGYTF	TGTGCCAGCAGCTTATCTAACAGGGGTAGCTATGGCTACACCTTC	TRBV7-9	TRBJ1-2	TRBD1	.
CASTDPGTGTYEQYF	TGCGCCAGCACAGACCCCGGGACAGGGACCTACGAGCAGTACTTC	TRBV5-1	TRBJ2-7	TRBD1	.
CASSLGQGESQPQHF	TGTGCCAGCAGCTTGGGACAGGGGGAATCTCAGCCCCAGCATTTT	TRBV7-8	TRBJ1-5	TRBD1	many
CAISEPDLNTEAFF	TGTGCCATCAGTGAACCCGATTTGAACACTGAAGCTTTCTTT	TRBV10-3	TRBJ1-1	.	few
CASSRSTGETQYF	TGTGCCAGCAGCCGTTCCACGGGAGAGACCCAGTACTTC	TRBV7-3	TRBJ2-5	.	.
CASSIGTGVTYEQYF	TGTGCCAGCAGCATCGGGACAGGGGTTACCTACGAGCAGTACTTC	TRBV5-4	TRBJ2-7	TRBD1	.